What follows are 27 T cell receptor beta chains derived from one specimen sequenced in a study of T cells after yellow fever vaccination. TCRdb redid the calling of the 5' RACE reads with MiXCR, one entry per CDR3 protein. This table has 200,000 to 300,000 distinct CDR3 sequences, 6.7% appearing once. The sequencing used CD4+ T cells sorted from PBMCs, collected on the day of the yellow fever booster vaccination. These TCRs come from a young man who received the YFV17D yellow fever vaccine.

The V gene is TRBV9, the J gene TRBJ1-2, with D possibly TRBD1 on 6 matching bases. Germline V gene data show CDR1 as SGDLS and CDR2 as YYNGEE. CDR3 length equals 17 residues. Trimming shortened V by 0 bases and J by 4 bases, and 19 bases separated the two germline ends. The CDR3 loop reads CASSVGQGRGSLYGYTF. In DNA form, the CDR3 reads TGTGCCAGCAGCGTAGGGCAGGGGAGAGGGTCCCTCTATGGCTACACCTTC. Variable domain in full (rest from reference TRBV9 and TRBJ1-2): DSGVTQTPKHLITATGQRVTLRCSPRSGDLSVYWYQQSLDQGLQFLIQYYNGEERAKGNILERFSAQQFPDLHSELNLSSLELGDSALYFCASSVGQGRGSLYGYTFGSGTRLTVV.

This clonotype has more than one count but fewer than ten. V and J are TRBV14 and TRBJ2-7; TRBD1 matches 7 bases. This CDR3 has 14 amino acids. Trimming took 2 bases from V and 3 from J; bases not matched to a gene: 4. Looked up from germline, CDR1 is SGHDN and CDR2 is FVKESK. The chain's CDR3 is CASSQPGQYYEQYF. DNA of the CDR3: TGTGCCAGCAGCCAACCGGGACAGTACTACGAGCAGTACTTC. The whole variable domain, filled in from reference TRBV14 and TRBJ2-7, reads EAGVTQFPSHSVIEKGQTVTLRCDPISGHDNLYWYRRVMGKEIKFLLHFVKESKQDESGMPNNRFLAERTGGTYSTLKVQPAELEDSGVYFCASSQPGQYYEQYFGPGTRLTVT.

The rearrangement links TRBV5-4 to TRBJ2-7, with D perhaps given as TRBD1 or TRBD2 (5 bases each). Between the trimmed V and J ends, which lost 9 bases and 3 bases, there was a span of 19 bases. The CDR3 has 14 amino acids. Germline V lookup: CDR1 SGHNT, CDR2 YYREEE (reference sequence). CDR3 loop: CAMSPGTLRYEQYF. CDR3 DNA sequence: TGTGCCATGAGCCCCGGGACCCTCCGCTACGAGCAGTACTTC. Drawing the rest from reference TRBV5-4 and TRBJ2-7, the complete variable domain is ETGVTQSPTHLIKTRGQQVTLRCSSQSGHNTVSWYQQALGQGPQFIFQYYREEENGRGNFPPRFSGLQFPNYSSELNVNALELDDSALYLCAMSPGTLRYEQYFGPGTRLTVT.

This clonotype was seen only a few times. The chain joins TRBV10-3 to TRBJ1-4; D call uncertain. Trimming shortened V by 6 bases and J by 4 bases, and 9 bases separated the two germline ends. This CDR3 comprises 13 residues. In germline, CDR1 is ENHRY, CDR2 SYGVKD. CDR3 loop: CAISGEGNEKLFF. CDR3 DNA sequence: TGTGCCATCAGCGGGGAAGGTAATGAAAAACTGTTTTTT.

V is TRBV11-2 and J is TRBJ1-6; TRBD1 aligns across 8 bases. The CDR3 spans 14 residues. V shed 6 bases, J shed 5 bases, and the junction held 3 bases outside the gene matches. Germline CDR1 and CDR2: SGHAT and FQNNGV. CDR3 DNA sequence: TGTGCCAGCAGTCAGACAGGGGATAATTCACCCCTCCACTTT. As protein: CASSQTGDNSPLHF.

This clonotype was seen a handful of times. The rearrangement links TRBV15 to TRBJ2-5, with a tentative D call TRBD2 (6 bases). This CDR3 has 16 residues. V shed 0 bases and J shed 2 bases, with 13 bases lying between them. Germline CDR1 and CDR2: LNHNV and YYDKDF (reference sequence). The CDR3 sequence: CATSRDLFGGQETQYF. The CDR3 nucleotides are TGTGCCACCAGCAGAGATCTTTTCGGGGGTCAAGAGACCCAGTACTTC.

This clonotype was seen many times. This sequence joins TRBV7-3 and TRBJ2-3; no firm D call. Germline CDR1 reads SGHTA; CDR2 reads FQGTGA. The CDR3 consists of 16 residues. V lost 3 bases, J lost 6 bases, and 19 bases lay in between. CDR3 residues: CASSFLQSLTPDTQYF. DNA of the CDR3: TGTGCCAGCAGCTTTCTCCAGAGCCTGACTCCGGATACGCAGTATTTT.

CDR3 nucleotide sequence: TGTGCCAGCCGGGCAACCTCTGGAAACACCATATATTTT. Amino acids: CASRATSGNTIYF. The chain recombines TRBV7-9 with TRBJ1-3; D unclear. The germline gives CDR1 SEHNR, CDR2 FQNEAQ (reference sequence). Deletions cut 8 bases from V and 0 bases from J, with 8 bases between. The CDR3 is made up of 13 amino acids.

This sequence joins TRBV4-3 and TRBJ2-1; 10 bases line up with TRBD2. The CDR3 is 20 residues long. Germline CDR1 and CDR2: LGHNA and YSLEER. The ends lost 3 bases at V and 0 bases at J; junction bases unmatched: 14. CDR3 protein: CASSQTPGLASSPSYNEQFF. For the CDR3, the DNA is TGCGCCAGCAGCCAGACTCCGGGACTAGCGAGCTCCCCCTCCTACAATGAGCAGTTCTTC.

This clonotype was recorded at least ten times. This chain joins TRBV7-9 and TRBJ1-2; D perhaps matches TRBD1 (5 bases). CDR1 is SEHNR and CDR2 is FQNEAQ in the germline V gene (reference sequence). The length of the CDR3 is 13 residues. V lost 0 bases, J lost 6 bases, and 8 bases lay in between. CDR3 loop: CASSLARGHGYTF. For the CDR3, the DNA is TGTGCCAGCAGCTTAGCGAGGGGCCATGGCTACACCTTC.

V and J are TRBV2 and TRBJ1-1, with TRBD1 as a possible D gene (5 bases). The CDR3 extends over 13 amino acids. Germline CDR1 SNHLY, CDR2 FYNNEI. The V end was cut by 7 bases, the J end by 1 base, with 10 bases between. The CDR3, as DNA: TGTGCCAGCACTCCGAGGGGGAACACTGAAGCTTTCTTT. It translates to CASTPRGNTEAFF.

The genes are TRBV7-9 and TRBJ2-2; the D gene is possibly TRBD2 (5 bases). Germline CDR1 and CDR2: SEHNR and FQNEAQ (reference sequence). The CDR3 spans 14 residues. The V gene lost 10 bases and the J gene lost 5 bases, with 17 bases spanning the gap. The CDR3 is CATNFAGFTGELFF. The CDR3 DNA is TGTGCCACGAACTTCGCGGGCTTTACCGGGGAGCTGTTTTTT.

The table lists this clonotype with a few counts. CDR3 coding DNA: TGTGCCAGCAGCCTTGTAGCGTCATCCTACAATGAGCAGTTCTTC. Its translation is CASSLVASSYNEQFF. The chain uses TRBV14 and TRBJ2-1, with D perhaps TRBD2 (5 bases). Trimming left V 4 bases short and J 1 base short, with 11 bases between. This CDR3 is built from 15 residues. Germline V gene data show CDR1 as SGHDN and CDR2 as FVKESK.

This clonotype was picked up a small number of times. V usage is TRBV19 and J usage is TRBJ2-1, with 8 bases identical to TRBD2. There are 16 residues in the CDR3. In germline, CDR1 is LNHDA, CDR2 SQIVND (reference sequence). Trimming removed 5 bases from V and 1 base from J; junction bases left unmatched: 7. The CDR3 sequence is CASSRFPGGSYNEQFF. CDR3 coding DNA: TGTGCCAGTAGTCGATTTCCGGGAGGGTCCTACAATGAGCAGTTCTTC.

The chain is built from TRBV4-3 and TRBJ1-3, with TRBD1 as a possible D gene (5 bases). Trimming shortened V by 1 base and J by 4 bases, and 20 bases separated the two germline ends. Germline assignment: CDR1 LGHNA and CDR2 YSLEER. The CDR3 has 18 amino acids. As DNA, the CDR3 is TGCGCCAGCAGCCAAGGGTTGAAGAAAAGGGGCTGGGGAAACACCATATATTTT. Translation gives CASSQGLKKRGWGNTIYF.

This clonotype was counted many times. Germline and junction disagree at one end, which may indicate a read error. This sequence joins TRBV3-1 and TRBJ2-5, with D hard to call. The CDR3 has 11 residues. The germline V gene has CDR1 LGHDT and CDR2 YNNKEL (reference sequence). The CDR3 nucleotides read TGCGCCAGCAGCCAGGCTGAGACCCAGTACTTC. This translates into CASSQAETQYF.

A few counts support this clonotype. CDR3 DNA sequence: TGTGCCAGCAGCTCCCCAGTGACTAGCGGGACTCTAGCCAAAAACATTCAGTACTTC. Its translation: CASSSPVTSGTLAKNIQYF. This chain uses TRBV11-2 with TRBJ2-4; the match to TRBD2 covers 11 bases. The V gene's germline CDR1 is SGHAT and CDR2 FQNNGV. CDR3 size: 19 residues. J gave up 0 bases and V 4 bases, and 11 bases lay outside the gene matches.

The table lists this clonotype with many counts. The chain is built from TRBV12-3 or TRBV12-4 and TRBJ2-1; 15 bases match TRBD2. The CDR3 spans 13 residues. Trimming took 11 bases from V and 7 from J; bases not matched to a gene: 3. CDR3 nucleotides: TGTGCCGACGGACTAGCGGGAGGGAATGAGCAGTTCTTC. It specifies CADGLAGGNEQFF.

This clonotype was observed a few times. V gene TRBV18 combines with J gene TRBJ1-6, with D uncertain. Germline V lookup: CDR1 KGHSH, CDR2 LQKENI. The V end lost 8 bases, the J end lost 1 base, and 12 bases lay between the germline ends. This CDR3 is 15 amino acids long. The CDR3, as DNA: TGTGCCAGCCGTTCGGGGAGTTCCTATAATTCACCCCTCCACTTT. Translating gives CASRSGSSYNSPLHF.

The chain joins TRBV11-2 to TRBJ2-5; the match to TRBD1 covers 12 bases. After removal of 1 base from V and 3 bases from J, the junction contained 12 bases not matched to a gene. Germline CDR1 reads SGHAT; CDR2 reads FQNNGV. CDR3 size: 19 residues. The CDR3 DNA follows: TGTGCCAGCAGCTTAGTGGTCCTCGGGACAGGGGGCGCGAAAGAGACCCAGTACTTC. It encodes CASSLVVLGTGGAKETQYF.

This clonotype was found a few times. J is TRBJ2-2 and V is TRBV20-1; D gene uncertain. The V gene lost 5 bases and the J gene lost 2 bases, with 9 bases spanning the gap. From germline, CDR1 is DFQATT and CDR2 SNEGSKA (reference sequence). The CDR3 extends over 13 amino acids. This chain's CDR3 is CSAPDPNTGELFF. In nucleotides, the CDR3 is TGCAGTGCTCCTGACCCAAACACCGGGGAGCTGTTTTTT.

This clonotype was recorded a few times. V is TRBV29-1 and J is TRBJ2-7; 11 bases are a match to TRBD1. There are 14 residues in the CDR3. Trimming took 5 bases from V and 5 from J; bases not matched to a gene: 8. From germline, CDR1 is SQVTM and CDR2 ANQGSEA. CDR3 DNA sequence: TGCAGCGTTCTCAGGACAGGGGGCTGGGACGAGCAGTACTTC. Translated, it gives CSVLRTGGWDEQYF.

The chain couples TRBV4-3 to TRBJ2-1; D perhaps matches TRBD2 (6 bases). From germline, CDR1 is LGHNA and CDR2 YSLEER. This CDR3 contains 17 residues. V lost 1 base and J lost 5, with 18 bases in between. Here the CDR3 reads CASSQGVGGRTHNEQFF. The CDR3 bases are TGCGCCAGCAGCCAAGGGGTCGGAGGGAGGACCCACAATGAGCAGTTCTTC.

Many counts were recorded for this clonotype. This chain connects TRBV5-6 to TRBJ2-5, with a weak D call TRBD2 (6 bases). Germline CDR1 and CDR2: SGHDT and YYEEEE. Trimming stripped 3 bases from V and 4 bases from J, with 19 bases between. The CDR3 has 16 amino acids. The CDR3 bases are TGTGCCAGCAGCTATAGGGGACTTGGGTCACGAGAGACCCAGTACTTC. This gives the protein CASSYRGLGSRETQYF. Full variable domain (outside the CDR3, taken from reference TRBV5-6 and TRBJ2-5): DAGVTQSPTHLIKTRGQQVTLRCSPKSGHDTVSWYQQALGQGPQFIFQYYEEEERQRGNFPDRFSGHQFPNYSSELNVNALLLGDSALYLCASSYRGLGSRETQYFGPGTRLLVL.

This clonotype was counted between two and nine times. The rearrangement uses TRBV7-2 and TRBJ1-2; D gene uncertain. CDR3 length: 13 amino acids. Germline loops: CDR1 SGHTA, CDR2 FQGNSA. V gave up 5 bases and J gave up 7 bases, with 14 bases separating them. The CDR3 spells CASSPLIGPGYTF. CDR3 bases: TGTGCCAGCAGCCCCCTAATAGGGCCTGGCTACACCTTC.

The CDR3 nucleotides read TGCGCCAGCAGCCAGGGACTAGCGGGAAACACAGATACGCAGTATTTT. Translation: CASSQGLAGNTDTQYF. This chain uses TRBV5-1 with TRBJ2-3; TRBD2 agrees at 13 bases. This CDR3 is 16 amino acids long. Germline V CDR1 and CDR2: SGHRS, YFSETQ. J gave up 2 bases and V 4 bases, and 4 bases lay outside the gene matches.

This clonotype was seen a handful of times. For the CDR3, the DNA is TGTGCCAGCAGCTCGGGCGGGACCTCAGATTACGAGCAGTACTTC. This encodes CASSSGGTSDYEQYF. The chain recombines TRBV11-3 with TRBJ2-7; weak D call: TRBD2 (6 bases). This CDR3 spans 15 amino acids. Trimming took 4 bases from V and 4 from J, leaving 17 bases between them. Germline V gives CDR1 SGHNT, CDR2 YENEEA.